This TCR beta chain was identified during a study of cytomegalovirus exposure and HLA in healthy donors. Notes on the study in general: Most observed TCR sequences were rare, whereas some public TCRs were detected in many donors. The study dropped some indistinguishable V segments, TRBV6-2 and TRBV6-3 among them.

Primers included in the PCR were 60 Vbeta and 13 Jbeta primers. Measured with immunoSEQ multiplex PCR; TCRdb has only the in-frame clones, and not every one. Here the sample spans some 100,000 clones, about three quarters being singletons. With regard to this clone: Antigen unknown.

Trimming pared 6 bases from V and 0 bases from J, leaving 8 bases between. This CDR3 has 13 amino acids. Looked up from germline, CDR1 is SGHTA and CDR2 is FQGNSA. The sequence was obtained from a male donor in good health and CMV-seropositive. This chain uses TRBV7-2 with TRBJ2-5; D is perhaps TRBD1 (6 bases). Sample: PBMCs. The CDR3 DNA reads TGTGCCAGCAGAAGGGACAACCAAGAGACCCAGTACTTC. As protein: CASRRDNQETQYF.